Each of the 7 T cell receptor beta chains below was sequenced from the same sample in a study of Ad26.COV2.S vaccination and SARS-CoV-2 variants. Some clones are missing from TCRdb's copy, which holds only in-frame ones; the method was immunoSEQ multiplex PCR. The sample carries 250,000 to 300,000 clones, roughly 86% recorded once. Treatment here: around 19 received Ad26.COV2.S at low or high dose, single or two shots; several received placebo; per-sample allocation not given. The investigators took samples on day 63 after the first vaccine or placebo injection. The sequencing here drew on peripheral blood, taken in a trial of Ad26.COV2.S vaccine versus placebo. The receptors were sampled from a person between 18 and 60 years old who received the Ad26.COV2.S COVID-19 vaccine or a placebo.

The chain has TRBV7-2 and TRBJ2-2, with TRBD2 matching 11 bases. Germline CDR1 and CDR2: SGHTA and FQGNSA. CDR3 length equals 16 residues. Trimming at V came to 6 bases and at J to 2 bases, leaving 5 bases not matched to a gene. CDR3 region: CASSVSGGANTGELFF. CDR3 nucleotides: TGTGCCAGCAGTGTTAGCGGGGGGGCCAACACCGGGGAGCTGTTTTTT.

The rearrangement joins TRBV3-1 (or the pseudogene TRBV3-2) to TRBJ1-2; TRBD1 matches at 8 bases. The trim removed 4 bases at V and 8 bases at J, leaving 6 bases unmatched. There are 13 residues in the CDR3. CDR1 and CDR2 from the germline V gene are LGHDT and YNNKEL (reference sequence). The CDR3 DNA sequence: TGTGCCAGCAGCCCTACAGGGGGAGGCGGCTACACCTTC. Translating it yields CASSPTGGGGYTF.

The V gene is TRBV27, the J gene TRBJ1-3, with D tentatively TRBD1 (5 bases). This CDR3 has 13 amino acids. Germline V gene sequence: CDR1 MNHEY, CDR2 SMNVEV (reference sequence). V lost 4 bases and J 4 bases, leaving 8 bases between the germline ends. The CDR3 region has the DNA TGTGCCAGCAGTTCAGGGACGGGAAACACCATATATTTT. It encodes CASSSGTGNTIYF.

The chain combines TRBV6-5 with TRBJ1-1; no definite D call. The V end was cut by 2 bases, the J end by 1 base, with 8 bases between. Germline V gives CDR1 MNHEY, CDR2 SVGAGI. This CDR3 has 14 residues. The CDR3 region has the DNA TGTGCCAGCAGTTACGACGCTCGGAACACTGAAGCTTTCTTT. Protein sequence: CASSYDARNTEAFF.

On this clone itself: The sample has other DNA sequences that encode this CDR3 too. The genes are TRBV5-1 and TRBJ2-5; D unclear. V lost 0 bases, J lost 2 bases, and 8 bases lay in between. This CDR3 region has 14 residues. Per germline, CDR1 SGHRS and CDR2 YFSETQ. This chain's CDR3 is CASSLVGQQETQYF. As DNA, the CDR3 is TGCGCCAGCAGCTTGGTTGGGCAACAAGAGACCCAGTACTTC.

This chain connects TRBV18 to TRBJ2-1; maybe TRBD2 (5 bases). With 0 bases removed from V and 8 bases from J, the gap between germline ends came to 17 bases. The CDR3 runs 16 residues. CDR1 is KGHSH, CDR2 LQKENI, per germline. The DNA for the CDR3 is TGTGCCAGCTCACCACCGGGCGCCCCCGGGGTCTATGAGCAGTTCTTC. It is translated as CASSPPGAPGVYEQFF.

This chain links TRBV5-4 with TRBJ1-1; possible D gene TRBD1, 5 bases. CDR3 length equals 15 residues. CDR1 is SGHNT and CDR2 is YYREEE in the germline V gene (reference sequence). V dropped 4 bases and J dropped 5 bases, with 18 bases sitting between them. For the CDR3, the DNA is TGTGCCAGCAGCCCCCCAGGGAGGGGCAGGACTGAAGCTTTCTTT. It encodes CASSPPGRGRTEAFF.